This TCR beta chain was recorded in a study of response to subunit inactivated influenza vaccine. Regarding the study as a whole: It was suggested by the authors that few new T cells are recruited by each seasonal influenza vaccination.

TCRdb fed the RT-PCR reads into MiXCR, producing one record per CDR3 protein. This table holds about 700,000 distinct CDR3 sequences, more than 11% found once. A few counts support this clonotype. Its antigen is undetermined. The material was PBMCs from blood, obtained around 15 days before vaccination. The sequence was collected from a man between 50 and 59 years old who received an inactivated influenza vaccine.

In nucleotides, the CDR3 is TGTGCCAGCAGCTTGCAGGCAGCCAAAAACATTCAGTACTTC. Translated: CASSLQAAKNIQYF. The chain uses TRBV5-5 and TRBJ2-4; D is unresolved. This CDR3 contains 14 residues. Trimming pared 1 base from V and 0 bases from J, leaving 5 bases between. Germline assignment: CDR1 SGHKS and CDR2 YYEKEE (reference sequence).